This T cell receptor (beta chain) was captured by sequencing in a study of blood T cell repertoires in COVID-19. Study background: COVID-19 samples from acute and convalescent phases originated in the United States, Italy and Spain. PBMCs, B-cell-depleted T cells, or T cells provided the cDNA or gDNA that made up the material.

CDR1 is LGHDT, CDR2 YNNKEL, per germline (reference sequence). This CDR3 has 18 residues. V dropped 0 bases and J dropped 0; count of bases not matched to a gene: 9. Under the authors' procedure: Counts of nucleated cells, estimated from reference gene primer amplification, were obtained. Repertoires were generated with immunoSEQ multiplex PCR, while TCRdb's copy carries only in-frame clones and drops some. V and J calls and clone size follow that table, whereas D and trimming were derived from the DNA. The sample shows 75,000 or so clones, roughly 88% of them seen only once. The chain carries TRBV3-1 (or the pseudogene TRBV3-2) and TRBJ2-7, with TRBD2 matching 9 bases. This sequence was found in a man aged 65 to 79 with acute or convalescent COVID-19. Sequenced sample: peripheral blood. The CDR3 DNA is TGTGCCAGCAGCCAAGAAAAGCTGCTAGCGGGGAACTCCTACGAGCAGTACTTC. It codes for CASSQEKLLAGNSYEQYF.